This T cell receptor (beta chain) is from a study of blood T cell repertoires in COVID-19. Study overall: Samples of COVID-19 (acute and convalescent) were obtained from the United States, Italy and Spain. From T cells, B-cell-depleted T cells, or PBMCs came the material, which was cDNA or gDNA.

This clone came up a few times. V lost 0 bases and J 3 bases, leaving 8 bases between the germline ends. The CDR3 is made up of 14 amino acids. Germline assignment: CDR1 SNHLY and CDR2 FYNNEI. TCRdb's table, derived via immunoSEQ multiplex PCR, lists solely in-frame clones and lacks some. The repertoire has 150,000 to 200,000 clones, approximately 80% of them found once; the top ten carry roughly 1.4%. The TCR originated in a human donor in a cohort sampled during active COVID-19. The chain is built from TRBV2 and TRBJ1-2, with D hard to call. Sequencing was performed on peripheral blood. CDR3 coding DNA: TGTGCCAGCAGTGAAGCGGTTGGGCACTATGGCTACACCTTC. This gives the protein CASSEAVGHYGYTF.